The sequence of this T cell receptor beta chain was determined in a study of cytomegalovirus exposure and HLA in healthy donors. In the study overall: There were roughly 110 million unique TCR beta sequences, drawn from about 179 million T cells, in an earlier analysis.

The length of the CDR3 is 13 residues. Trimming cost V 4 bases and J 0 bases; bases outside gene matches: 3. Per the germline V gene, CDR1 is SQVTM and CDR2 is ANQGSEA. Concerning this clone itself: Its cognate antigen is unknown.

The PCR made use of 60 Vbeta and 13 Jbeta primers. Here immunoSEQ multiplex PCR was the method, and the copy in TCRdb shows in-frame clones only, minus some. Among 90,000 to 100,000 clones listed, around 73% were seen once. Overall study results and limits: The authors reported that TCR beta sequences could predict HLA-A and HLA-B alleles. These predictions were accurate for most subjects in the first cohort. A later analysis reportedly found that, within productive TCRs, an Asian-associated ancestry cluster had fewer N-insertions than the mean observed across the roughly 670 donors. A later analysis associated 15,000 or so TCR beta sequences with HLA alleles at a 0.05 false discovery rate.

The V call is TRBV29-1, the J call TRBJ2-7; 7 bases fit TRBD2. Input material: PBMCs. The receptor comes from a woman in her thirties or forties in good health and CMV-seronegative. The CDR3 here is CSVASGGSYEQYF. Written as DNA, the CDR3 is TGCAGCGTTGCTAGCGGAGGCTCCTACGAGCAGTACTTC.